One sample yielded the 27 T cell receptor beta chains listed below, sequenced in a study of blood T cell repertoires in COVID-19. Profiling relied on immunoSEQ multiplex PCR, and the TCRdb table lists in-frame clones only, not all of them. The data hold more than 450,000 clones, with around 90% observed a single time. Sample: PBMCs or T cells enriched from blood (not recorded which). The receptor source for this set is a woman younger than 35 who had recovered from COVID-19.

The rearrangement links TRBV6-5 to TRBJ1-2; D is unresolved. The CDR3 runs 14 residues. V dropped 0 bases and J dropped 8 bases, with 13 bases sitting between them. Germline V gives CDR1 MNHEY, CDR2 SVGAGI. The CDR3 region has the DNA TGTGCCAGCAGTTACTCCCCAGTTTCTAGGGGCTACACCTTC. Translated, it gives CASSYSPVSRGYTF.

The V and J genes are TRBV6-2 or TRBV6-3 and TRBJ2-1; D unresolved. V lost 6 bases, J lost 7 bases, and 19 bases lay in between. Germline V lookup: CDR1 MNHEY, CDR2 SVGEGT. The CDR3 has 15 amino acids. CDR3 sequence: CASSLSPTPRNEQFF. Here the CDR3 DNA reads TGTGCCAGCAGCCTATCTCCGACTCCAAGGAATGAGCAGTTCTTC.

V usage is TRBV19 and J usage is TRBJ1-2; the D gene is possibly TRBD1 (6 bases). V was clipped by 9 bases and J by 4 bases, with 21 bases between them. The germline V gene encodes CDR1 LNHDA and CDR2 SQIVND (reference sequence). CDR3 size: 15 residues. The CDR3: CASISQGEGIYGYTF. Written as DNA, the CDR3 is TGTGCCAGCATCTCACAGGGTGAGGGAATCTATGGCTACACCTTC.

The V and J genes are TRBV6-5 and TRBJ1-2; perhaps TRBD1 as D (6 bases). CDR3 length: 13 residues. Germline V gene data show CDR1 as MNHEY and CDR2 as SVGAGI. The germline V and J ends were trimmed by 0 bases and 5 bases, with 7 bases remaining between them. The CDR3: CASSYSDSYGYTF. The CDR3 bases are TGTGCCAGCAGTTACTCGGACAGTTATGGCTACACCTTC.

V usage is TRBV6-5 and J usage is TRBJ1-1, with TRBD1 matching 8 bases. The V segment lost 6 bases and the J segment 4 bases; nucleotides outside the gene matches: 7. CDR1 MNHEY and CDR2 SVGAGI come from the germline V gene. The CDR3 has 14 residues. CDR3 amino acids: CASSMDRAFTEAFF. The DNA for the CDR3 is TGTGCCAGCAGCATGGACAGGGCCTTCACTGAAGCTTTCTTT.

V gene TRBV20-1 combines with J gene TRBJ1-1, with D perhaps matching TRBD1 (6 bases). V lost 5 bases, J lost 8 bases, and 12 bases lay in between. Germline V gives CDR1 DFQATT, CDR2 SNEGSKA (reference sequence). The CDR3 consists of 11 residues. The CDR3, as DNA: TGCAGTGCTTGGGGGGGCAGGGAAGCTTTCTTT. It codes for CSAWGGREAFF.

The J gene is TRBJ1-5, the V gene TRBV15; no reliable D call. There are 15 residues in the CDR3. Trimming removed 0 bases from V and 4 bases from J, with 10 bases in between. Germline V gene data show CDR1 as LNHNV and CDR2 as YYDKDF (reference sequence). The CDR3 DNA sequence: TGTGCCACCAGCAGAGATCTGGGAGTTAATCAGCCCCAGCATTTT. Translated, it gives CATSRDLGVNQPQHF.

This clone showed up just once. This chain links TRBV3-1 (or the pseudogene TRBV3-2) with TRBJ2-1; 8 bases map to TRBD2. CDR3 length equals 17 residues. The V gene end was trimmed by 1 base and the J gene end by 2 bases; junction bases not matched to a gene: 7. Germline-derived CDR1 and CDR2 are LGHDT and YNNKEL (reference sequence). CDR3 region: CASSQGPRGGTYNEQFF. CDR3 sequence (DNA): TGTGCCAGCAGCCAAGGCCCCCGGGGGGGAACCTACAATGAGCAGTTCTTC.

Written as DNA, the CDR3 is TGTGCCAGCAGTCGCAGCCGAGGCACTGAAGCTTTCTTT. As protein: CASSRSRGTEAFF. The V call is TRBV6-5, the J call TRBJ1-1; D call uncertain. This CDR3 comprises 13 residues. The V and J ends lost 5 bases and 4 bases respectively, with 11 bases between them. The germline CDR1 and CDR2 sequences are MNHEY and SVGAGI.

The rearrangement links TRBV30 to TRBJ1-6, with TRBD1 matching over 12 bases. The CDR3 loop spans 15 amino acids. Germline CDR1 and CDR2: GTSNPN and SVGIG (reference sequence). In DNA form, the CDR3 reads TGTGCAGTTTTTCCCGGGACAGGGGGCCGGTCACCCCTCCACTTT. As protein: CAVFPGTGGRSPLHF.

The chain recombines TRBV2 with TRBJ1-1, with D possibly matching TRBD1 (6 bases). This CDR3 comprises 15 residues. Deletions cut 2 bases from V and 1 base from J, with 11 bases between. Germline-derived CDR1 and CDR2 are SNHLY and FYNNEI. The CDR3 bases are TGTGCCAGCAGTGAAACCCAGGGGACGAACACTGAAGCTTTCTTT. Translation gives CASSETQGTNTEAFF.

The chain is built from TRBV28 and TRBJ1-1; a weak D match, TRBD1 (5 bases). Germline CDR1 MDHEN, CDR2 SYDVKM. The CDR3 runs to 13 residues. V was cut by 5 bases and J by 4 bases, with 11 bases left in between. The CDR3 DNA reads TGTGCCAGCAGTAAAGGGGAGGGCACTGAAGCTTTCTTT. Its protein product is CASSKGEGTEAFF.

This clone has a single count. J is TRBJ1-2 and V is TRBV30; the D gene is possibly TRBD1 (5 bases). Trimming took off 1 base at V and 8 bases at J, with 17 bases between the two ends. The germline CDR1 and CDR2 sequences are GTSNPN and SVGIG (reference sequence). This CDR3 has 14 residues. The CDR3 loop is CAWSGGDHRWGYTF. CDR3 DNA sequence: TGTGCCTGGAGTGGGGGGGACCACAGGTGGGGCTACACCTTC.

This sequence joins TRBV28 and TRBJ1-1; weak D call: TRBD1 (6 bases). The CDR3 length is 16 residues. V lost 5 bases and J lost 6, with 22 bases in between. From germline, CDR1 is MDHEN and CDR2 SYDVKM. Written as DNA, the CDR3 is TGTGCCAGCAGTCGCGCGGGGGCCTTGGGGCGCGCTGAAGCTTTCTTT. The encoded protein is CASSRAGALGRAEAFF.

The chain has TRBV6-6 and TRBJ2-2; 8 positions match TRBD2. In germline, CDR1 is MNHNY, CDR2 SVGAGI (reference sequence). J gave up 0 bases and V 5 bases, and 5 bases lay outside the gene matches. The CDR3 is made up of 16 amino acids. In nucleotides, the CDR3 is TGTGCCAGCAGTCGAAGCGGGGGAACGAACACCGGGGAGCTGTTTTTT. The encoded protein is CASSRSGGTNTGELFF.

This chain uses TRBV7-3 with TRBJ2-3, with D possibly being TRBD2 (6 bases). This CDR3 has 13 amino acids. Germline V gene sequence: CDR1 SGHTA, CDR2 FQGTGA. With 3 bases removed from V and 5 bases from J, the gap between germline ends came to 9 bases. The CDR3 DNA reads as TGTGCCAGCAGCTTGGGGGGACGAGATACGCAGTATTTT. It codes for CASSLGGRDTQYF.

This clone was seen a single time. The chain combines TRBV2 with TRBJ1-2; no reliable D call. Trimming removed 4 bases from V and 7 bases from J, with 13 bases in between. The CDR3 spans 13 residues. The germline CDR1 and CDR2 sequences are SNHLY and FYNNEI. The CDR3 loop is CASSVSGVGGYTF. CDR3 nucleotide sequence: TGTGCCAGCAGTGTTTCCGGGGTGGGTGGCTACACCTTC.

The genes are TRBV19 and TRBJ1-2, with TRBD1 identical over 7 bases. The CDR3 extends over 14 amino acids. Per the germline V gene, CDR1 is LNHDA and CDR2 is SQIVND (reference sequence). V shed 3 bases, J shed 4 bases, and the junction held 5 bases outside the gene matches. CDR3 region: CASSMAGGPYGYTF. CDR3 nucleotides: TGTGCCAGTAGTATGGCAGGGGGACCCTATGGCTACACCTTC.

The chain employs TRBV20-1 and TRBJ2-3, with D maybe TRBD2 (6 bases). Germline CDR1 is DFQATT and CDR2 is SNEGSKA (reference sequence). V was pared by 3 bases and J by 5 bases, with 12 bases between. CDR3 length equals 13 residues. The CDR3 here is CSASPGGRDTQYF. The CDR3 DNA reads as TGCAGTGCTAGTCCCGGGGGAAGAGATACGCAGTATTTT.

J is TRBJ2-7 and V is TRBV6-5, with D possibly matching TRBD1 (5 bases). Germline lookup yields CDR1 MNHEY and CDR2 SVGAGI. The length of the CDR3 is 14 residues. V dropped 7 bases and J dropped 5 bases, with 18 bases sitting between them. The CDR3 sequence is CASTLGRQTDEQYF. The CDR3 DNA is TGTGCCAGCACCCTGGGGCGGCAGACGGACGAGCAGTACTTC.

The V call is TRBV24-1, the J call TRBJ1-1; D might be TRBD1 (5 bases). Trimming left V 8 bases short and J 5 bases short, with 20 bases between. The CDR3 sequence is 15 residues long. Germline V CDR1 and CDR2: KGHDR, SFDVKD. Here the CDR3 DNA reads TGTGCCACCAAAGCCGGAAGGGGCCTCCGGACTGAAGCTTTCTTT. It translates to CATKAGRGLRTEAFF.

The V and J genes are TRBV5-1 and TRBJ2-7, with D possibly TRBD1 on 6 matching bases. V dropped 3 bases and J dropped 6 bases, with 13 bases sitting between them. The CDR3 totals 13 residues. Per germline, CDR1 SGHRS and CDR2 YFSETQ. For the CDR3, the DNA is TGCGCCAGCAGCTCCGGACGAGGGGGCGAGCAGTACTTC. Translation: CASSSGRGGEQYF.

The V and J genes are TRBV19 and TRBJ2-2, with 8 bases matching TRBD2. The CDR3 extends over 15 amino acids. With V trimmed by 7 bases and J by 5 bases, 9 bases remained unmatched. Germline loops: CDR1 LNHDA, CDR2 SQIVND (reference sequence). This CDR3 reads CASTREGKGTGELFF. The CDR3 DNA follows: TGTGCCAGTACCCGGGAGGGGAAAGGGACCGGGGAGCTGTTTTTT.

The chain combines TRBV10-1 with TRBJ2-1; 8 bases are a match to TRBD2. From germline, CDR1 is WNHNN and CDR2 SYGVQD (reference sequence). This CDR3 comprises 16 residues. The V and J ends lost 3 bases and 2 bases, in that order; junction bases with no gene match: 6. The CDR3 region is CASSDYPGLAYNEQFF. In DNA form, the CDR3 reads TGCGCCAGCAGTGATTACCCGGGACTAGCCTACAATGAGCAGTTCTTC.

The chain recombines TRBV4-1 with TRBJ1-2; D is uncertain. Trimming stripped 1 base from V and 6 bases from J, with 12 bases between. Germline assignment: CDR1 MGHRA and CDR2 YSYEKL. The CDR3 runs to 14 residues. The CDR3 spells CASSQVGRLDGYTF. CDR3 sequence (DNA): TGCGCCAGCAGCCAAGTGGGGAGGTTGGATGGCTACACCTTC.

The chain is built from TRBV3-1 (or the pseudogene TRBV3-2) and TRBJ2-2; maybe TRBD2 (5 bases). The ends were cut back, 2 bases at V and 5 bases at J, with 9 bases in the middle. This CDR3 is built from 14 residues. CDR1 and CDR2 from the germline V gene are LGHDT and YNNKEL (reference sequence). The CDR3 region is CASSQPGKTGELFF. CDR3 nucleotide sequence: TGTGCCAGCAGCCAACCGGGGAAAACCGGGGAGCTGTTTTTT.

This clone was recorded only once. The rearrangement links TRBV29-1 to TRBJ1-2; 9 bases match TRBD1. Germline values: CDR1 SQVTM, CDR2 ANQGSEA. The CDR3 is made up of 13 amino acids. J was trimmed by 7 bases and V by 6 bases; bases with no gene match: 9. The CDR3: CSVLTDRGGGYTF. As DNA, the CDR3 is TGCAGCGTCCTAACGGACAGGGGAGGTGGCTACACCTTC.